These 32 T cell receptor beta chains share one sample of origin, sequenced in a study of tumor-infiltrating lymphocytes in primary liver carcinoma. The researchers obtained blood RNA from unsorted whole blood and also extracted germline DNA. TCR beta cDNA came from about 500 ng total RNA, primed with a constant-region primer. Three-round nested multiplex PCR performed with slightly modified ARM-PCR produced the TCR beta libraries. TRBV1-TRBV30 forward primers paired with a C-beta reverse primer were used in the first two PCR rounds, which ran approximately 10 cycles each. Each CDR3 protein gets one entry after TCRdb re-called the multiplex PCR reads with MiXCR. The profile shows about 320,000 distinct CDR3 sequences, approximately 60% of them singletons. Specimen: peripheral blood. These receptors were obtained from a man in his forties with primary liver carcinoma and hepatitis B virus infection.

The chain combines TRBV13 with TRBJ1-5, with 7 bases aligning to TRBD1. The J call may be mistaken, given a closer DNA end match to TRBJ2-3. CDR3 length: 15 residues. The germline gives CDR1 PRHDT, CDR2 FYEKMQ (reference sequence). CDR3 region: CASSTGTDSNQPQYF. The CDR3 nucleotides read TGTGCCAGCAGCACCGGGACAGATAGCAATCAGCCCCAGTATTTT.

This rearrangement joins TRBV29-1 to TRBJ2-3; D is undetermined. Germline loops: CDR1 SQVTM, CDR2 ANQGSEA. The CDR3 length is 11 residues. The chain's CDR3 is CIVLGTDTQYF. In DNA form, the CDR3 reads TGCATCGTCCTAGGGACAGATACGCAGTATTTT.

J is TRBJ1-4 and V is TRBV11-2, with unresolved D. Trimming took off 0 bases at V and 8 bases at J, with 13 bases between the two ends. CDR1 is SGHAT and CDR2 is FQNNGV in the germline V gene. This CDR3 has 15 amino acids. CDR3 sequence reads: CASSLEGRETEKLFF. The CDR3 DNA follows: TGTGCCAGCAGCTTAGAAGGGAGGGAGACCGAAAAACTGTTTTTT. The variable domain in full, with the rest retrieved from reference TRBV11-2 and TRBJ1-4, is EAGVAQSPRYKIIEKRQSVAFWCNPISGHATLYWYQQILGQGPKLLIQFQNNGVVDDSQLPKDRFSAERLKGVDSTLKIQPAKLEDSAVYLCASSLEGRETEKLFFGSGTQLSVL.

Concerning this clonotype: Its ends do not fully match the called genes, so a read error is possible. The chain joins TRBV5-6 to TRBJ2-1; TRBD2 is a possible D gene (6 bases). Looked up from germline, CDR1 is SGHDT and CDR2 is YYEEEE. The CDR3 spans 13 residues. The CDR3 spells CANSLSGYNEQFF. As DNA, the CDR3 is TGTGCCAACAGCCTTAGCGGATACAATGAGCAGTTCTTC.

The chain recombines TRBV28 with TRBJ2-7, with 8 nucleotides matching TRBD1. J was trimmed by 3 bases and V by 5 bases; bases with no gene match: 6. CDR3 length equals 14 residues. Per germline, CDR1 MDHEN and CDR2 SYDVKM. In DNA, the CDR3 is TGTGCCAGCAGTCGGAGGACAGGGAGCTACGAGCAGTACTTC. Translating it yields CASSRRTGSYEQYF.

This clonotype came up many times. The chain carries TRBV12-3 or TRBV12-4 and TRBJ2-5; the D is unclear. The V and J ends lost 3 bases and 0 bases respectively, with 23 bases between them. CDR3 size: 19 residues. The CDR3 region is CASSFWDGSFGMYQETQYF. CDR3 DNA: TGTGCCAGCAGTTTTTGGGATGGGTCCTTTGGGATGTACCAAGAGACCCAGTACTTC.

The chain combines TRBV29-1 with TRBJ2-2; maybe TRBD2 (5 bases). Trimming pared 5 bases from V and 7 bases from J, leaving 11 bases between. This CDR3 spans 12 amino acids. CDR1 is SQVTM, CDR2 ANQGSEA, per germline. In DNA, the CDR3 is TGCAGCGTTCAACTAGACGGCGGGGAGCTGTTTTTT. Translation gives CSVQLDGGELFF.

This clonotype was observed at least ten times. The rearrangement joins TRBV29-1 to TRBJ2-5; a weak D match, TRBD2 (7 bases). V shed 6 bases and J shed 5 bases, with 16 bases lying between them. The CDR3 totals 13 residues. Germline CDR1 and CDR2: SQVTM and ANQGSEA. CDR3 coding DNA: TGCAGCGTCCTAGGGGGGGACCGGGAGACCCAGTACTTC. This sequence encodes CSVLGGDRETQYF.

The table lists this clonotype with a few counts. The rearrangement links TRBV30 to TRBJ1-2; D is ambiguous. The CDR3 contains 13 residues. The V gene lost 1 base and the J gene lost 7 bases, with 13 bases spanning the gap. Germline loops: CDR1 GTSNPN, CDR2 SVGIG (reference sequence). This CDR3 reads CAWSGRREFGYTF. As DNA, the CDR3 is TGTGCCTGGAGTGGTCGGAGGGAATTTGGCTACACCTTC.

This clonotype was picked up many times. J is TRBJ2-7 and V is TRBV6-5; 10 bases agree with TRBD2. V shed 11 bases and J 6 bases; nucleotides not matched to a gene: 16. Germline values: CDR1 MNHEY, CDR2 SVGAGI. The CDR3 is 15 amino acids. CDR3 in amino acids: CASCQKVVAGGEQYF. CDR3 nucleotide sequence: TGTGCCTCCTGCCAAAAGGTGGTAGCGGGAGGCGAGCAGTACTTC.

Many counts were recorded for this clonotype. The rearrangement uses TRBV29-1 and TRBJ2-3; TRBD2 aligns across 7 bases. Germline values: CDR1 SQVTM, CDR2 ANQGSEA. After removal of 7 bases from V and 4 bases from J, the junction contained 14 bases not matched to a gene. This CDR3 has 15 amino acids. The CDR3 DNA reads as TGCAGCGCTCCCCAGAGGGGCGGGAGAGCAGATACGCAGTATTTT. Translated, it gives CSAPQRGGRADTQYF.

V is TRBV25-1 and J is TRBJ2-2; TRBD2 is a possible D gene (6 bases). The CDR3 length is 16 residues. Germline loops: CDR1 MGHDK, CDR2 SYGVNS. V lost 5 bases, J lost 3 bases, and 16 bases lay in between. The CDR3 reads CASSSGEPGYTGELFF. CDR3 nucleotides: TGTGCCAGCAGTTCGGGGGAACCCGGTTACACCGGGGAGCTGTTTTTT.

As to this clonotype: The junction and the germline gene differ at one end; a read error may be behind it. This chain uses TRBV2 with TRBJ2-2; D gene unclear. The CDR3 length is 13 residues. Germline V gene sequence: CDR1 SNHLY, CDR2 FYNNEI. The CDR3 sequence: CTSSESRTGELFF. CDR3 bases: TGTACCAGCAGTGAATCGCGGACCGGGGAGCTGTTTTTT.

This sequence joins TRBV7-8 and TRBJ1-1; the D is unclear. Germline loops: CDR1 SGHVS, CDR2 FQNEAQ. This CDR3 is 12 amino acids long. The germline V and J ends were trimmed by 1 base and 3 bases, with 3 bases remaining between them. The CDR3 DNA is TGTGCCAGCAGCTTAGAATACACTGAAGCTTTCTTT. Amino acid sequence: CASSLEYTEAFF.

With regard to this clonotype: A single base separates this from a much larger clone, so it may be a read error. The chain combines TRBV4-2 with TRBJ2-2; D assignment may be TRBD1 or TRBD2 (6 bases each). The germline gives CDR1 LGHNA, CDR2 YNFKEQ. The CDR3 spans 20 residues. This CDR3 reads CAGSQDRGGLRISNTGELFF. DNA of the CDR3: TGTGCCGGCAGCCAAGATAGAGGGGGACTCCGTATATCGAACACCGGGGAGCTGTTTTTT.

This clonotype was counted a single time. Relative to the germline gene, one junction end is altered; a read error may explain this. The chain couples TRBV5-6 to TRBJ2-1; no clear D gene. Germline V gene sequence: CDR1 SGHDT, CDR2 YYEEEE. This CDR3 has 13 residues. This CDR3 is CGSSLGPYNEQFF. CDR3 coding DNA: TGTGGCAGCAGCTTAGGTCCTTACAATGAGCAGTTCTTC.

With regard to this clonotype: A read error may explain this, as a much larger clone is one base away. The chain recombines TRBV14 with TRBJ2-7; 10 bases are shared with TRBD1. V dropped 4 bases and J dropped 5; count of bases not matched to a gene: 5. The CDR3 spans 14 residues. The germline CDR1 and CDR2 sequences are SGHDN and FVKESK. CDR3 DNA sequence: TGTGCCAGCAGCCGGGACAGGGGAATGAACGAGCAGTACTTC. Translated: CASSRDRGMNEQYF.

The chain recombines TRBV28 with TRBJ1-5; D is unclear. V shed 1 base and J shed 7 bases, with 8 bases lying between them. The germline CDR1 and CDR2 sequences are MDHEN and SYDVKM. The CDR3 extends over 13 amino acids. CDR3 region: CASSLLARQPQHF. The DNA for the CDR3 is TGTGCCAGCAGTTTATTAGCGAGGCAGCCCCAGCATTTT.

On this clonotype: Germline and junction disagree at one end, which may indicate a read error. The rearrangement uses TRBV25-1 and TRBJ1-6; possible D gene TRBD1, 5 bases. There are 13 residues in the CDR3. Germline CDR1 and CDR2: MGHDK and SYGVNS. CDR3 bases: TGTGCCAGCGGGAGGGGTTTGGGCTCACCCCTCTACTTT. Amino acids: CASGRGLGSPLYF.

The chain uses TRBV6-5 and TRBJ2-3, with 7 bases that match TRBD1. CDR1 is MNHEY and CDR2 is SVGAGI in the germline V gene. This CDR3 spans 15 amino acids. J lost 1 base, V lost 5 bases, and 6 bases had no gene match. The CDR3 protein is CASSRTTGGTDTQYF. DNA for the CDR3: TGTGCCAGCAGTCGAACTACAGGGGGCACAGATACGCAGTATTTT.

The V call is TRBV29-1, the J call TRBJ2-1; weak D call: TRBD2 (6 bases). The V gene's germline CDR1 is SQVTM and CDR2 ANQGSEA. V lost 7 bases, J lost 7 bases, and 17 bases lay in between. The CDR3 length is 13 residues. The CDR3 region is CSAARTNTNEQFF. DNA for the CDR3: TGCAGCGCAGCCAGGACTAACACTAATGAGCAGTTCTTC.

With regard to this clonotype: An end of the junction differs from the germline gene, which may be a read error. The rearrangement uses TRBV29-1 and TRBJ2-7; tentatively, D is TRBD1 or TRBD2 (6 bases each). The CDR3 extends over 16 amino acids. Germline lookup yields CDR1 SQVTM and CDR2 ANQGSEA. CDR3 residues: CSVSGMAEGGSYGQYF. DNA of the CDR3: TGCAGTGTCTCCGGCATGGCGGAGGGGGGCTCCTACGGGCAGTACTTC.

On this clonotype itself: A much larger clone lies a single base off, so this may be a read error. V gene TRBV6-2 or TRBV6-3 combines with J gene TRBJ2-1; TRBD2 might be the D (5 bases). The CDR3 runs to 16 residues. Germline V gene data show CDR1 as MNHEY and CDR2 as SVGEGT. CDR3 residues: CASGYKLGAQEDEQFF. Here the CDR3 DNA reads TGTGCCAGCGGTTACAAGCTGGGAGCTCAGGAGGATGAGCAGTTCTTC.

Notes on this clonotype: A much larger clone differs by one base, so this may be a read error. The conserved phenylalanine or tryptophan is not found at the CDR3 terminus, so this likely reflects a read error. The chain recombines TRBV6-5 with TRBJ1-4; D is unresolved. Trimming took off 8 bases at V and 7 bases at J, with 11 bases between the two ends. The length of the CDR3 is 12 residues. Germline loops: CDR1 MNHEY, CDR2 SVGAGI. The CDR3, as DNA: TGTGCCAGCCGTTCGTCGGGTGAAAAACTGTTTTTA. It is translated as CASRSSGEKLFL.

The chain combines TRBV7-8 with TRBJ2-7; weak D call: TRBD1 (6 bases). V gave up 5 bases and J gave up 2 bases, with 7 bases separating them. This CDR3 has 12 amino acids. The V gene's germline CDR1 is SGHVS and CDR2 FQNEAQ. The CDR3 reads CASSRDTYEQYF. CDR3 sequence (DNA): TGTGCCAGCAGCCGGGACACCTACGAGCAGTACTTC.

This clonotype has a count of ten or more. The J gene is TRBJ2-2, the V gene TRBV4-3; no definite D call. V lost 0 bases to trimming and J lost 9 bases, with 20 bases between them. Germline loops: CDR1 LGHNA, CDR2 YSLEER. The CDR3 sequence is 17 residues long. CDR3 nucleotides: TGCGCCAGCAGCCAAGATGTCGGCCTGGGCGTTTCTAGGGAGCTGTTTTTT. It codes for CASSQDVGLGVSRELFF.

The chain has TRBV10-3 and TRBJ2-1, with D maybe TRBD1 (6 bases). Germline V gives CDR1 ENHRY, CDR2 SYGVKD. The CDR3 covers 13 residues. V gave up 4 bases and J gave up 7 bases, with 11 bases separating them. The CDR3 bases are TGTGCCATCAGTGGGTCAAGGGGGAATGAGCAGTTCTTC. Its translation: CAISGSRGNEQFF.

There are many counts of this clonotype. V gene TRBV5-5 combines with J gene TRBJ1-1, with TRBD1 identical over 9 bases. The CDR3 has 16 residues. V shed 0 bases, J shed 6 bases, and the junction held 9 bases outside the gene matches. Germline lookup yields CDR1 SGHKS and CDR2 YYEKEE (reference sequence). CDR3 amino acids: CASSLGDRVFSAEAFF. CDR3 sequence (DNA): TGTGCCAGCAGCTTGGGGGACAGGGTTTTTTCGGCTGAAGCTTTCTTT.

On this clonotype: This may arise from a read error, as a much more abundant clone is one base away. Given the absence of the conserved phenylalanine or tryptophan at the CDR3 end, a read error is likely. The chain uses TRBV12-3 or TRBV12-4 and TRBJ2-1, with D tentatively TRBD2 (6 bases). This CDR3 is built from 15 residues. V shed 6 bases and J shed 0 bases, with 12 bases lying between them. CDR3: CASRTGLISYNEQFL. DNA of the CDR3: TGTGCCAGCAGAACGGGACTGATCTCCTACAATGAGCAGTTCCTC.

In regard to this clonotype: It may be a read error: a sequence one base away is much more abundant. This chain connects TRBV6-2 or TRBV6-3 to TRBJ2-1; TRBD2 aligns across 8 bases. The germline V gene has CDR1 MNHEY and CDR2 SVGEGT. The CDR3 runs 15 residues. CDR3 loop: CASRLGSGTYNEQLF. The CDR3 nucleotides read TGTGCCAGCAGGCTTGGTAGCGGGACCTACAATGAGCAGCTCTTC.

A remark on this clonotype: A clone one base away is much larger, so this may be a read error. The rearrangement links TRBV10-3 to TRBJ1-2; D perhaps matches TRBD1 (5 bases). The CDR3 length is 13 residues. CDR1 is ENHRY and CDR2 is SYGVKD in the germline V gene. V lost 7 bases and J lost 3, with 12 bases in between. The CDR3 sequence is CAIKNGTDYGYTF. The CDR3 DNA sequence: TGTGCCATCAAGAACGGGACGGACTATGGCTACACCTTC.

This clonotype was picked up many times. V gene TRBV29-1 combines with J gene TRBJ1-6; D is uncertain. V dropped 2 bases and J dropped 3 bases, with 14 bases sitting between them. Germline values: CDR1 SQVTM, CDR2 ANQGSEA. This CDR3 is built from 16 residues. The chain's CDR3 is CSVEIPPGDYNSPLHF. In DNA, the CDR3 is TGCAGCGTTGAAATCCCGCCCGGGGACTATAATTCACCCCTCCACTTT.